The clone carrying this TCR beta chain was counted at least ten times. Its antigen remains unidentified. CDR1 is MNHEY, CDR2 SMNVEV, per germline (reference sequence). Trimming shortened V by 4 bases and J by 5 bases, and 12 bases separated the two germline ends. The CDR3 sequence is 14 residues long. These data belong to a study of T cells in Graves' hyperthyroidism and ophthalmopathy. Study conclusions and caveats: The authors' 13 V-J model separated ophthalmopathy from stable hyperthyroidism.

Using RNA transcripts as the source, TCR beta CDR3 regions were amplified. With the HTBI primer set, the TCR CDR3 went through a first round of RT-PCR. TCRdb used MiXCR to reprocess the multiplex PCR reads, holding one entry per CDR3 protein. In the table there are a few hundred thousand distinct CDR3 sequences, roughly 15% of which are singletons. This sequence joins TRBV27 and TRBJ1-5, with D possibly being TRBD1 (6 bases). Material: blood. The source of this sequence is a woman in her thirties or forties with Graves' hyperthyroidism that later progressed to Graves' ophthalmopathy. CDR3 in amino acids: CASSSRTADQPQHF. The CDR3 bases are TGTGCCAGCAGTTCCCGGACAGCCGATCAGCCCCAGCATTTT.